The clone carrying this T cell receptor beta chain has only one observation. Its antigen is still unknown. The data stem from a study of cytomegalovirus exposure and HLA in healthy donors. General study findings and limits: One later analysis, an examination of the 100 to 150 validation repertoires, found that first-cohort TCR clusters tended to co-occur in them. There were three CMV-associated chains whose specificity for CMV antigens was confirmed in vitro. TCR sequences were mostly rare, though some public TCRs occurred in many donors. The study put around 180 TCR beta chains on its list as cytomegalovirus-associated.

V was pared by 1 base and J by 4 bases, with 11 bases between. CDR3 length equals 14 residues. Germline V gene data show CDR1 as SEHNR and CDR2 as FQNEAQ (reference sequence). Repertoires were generated with immunoSEQ multiplex PCR, while TCRdb's copy carries only in-frame clones and drops some. The data hold about 160,000 clones, with roughly nine tenths observed a single time. This clonotype originated in a woman between 18 and 29 years old in good health and CMV-seropositive. The chain joins TRBV7-9 to TRBJ2-7, with D unresolved. The sequencing sample was made of PBMCs. This CDR3 is CASSLGNSYYEQYF. As DNA, the CDR3 is TGTGCCAGCAGCTTAGGAAACAGCTATTACGAGCAGTACTTC.